What follows are 30 T cell receptor beta chains derived from one specimen sequenced in a study of blood T cell repertoires in COVID-19. Sequenced by immunoSEQ multiplex PCR; TCRdb stores in-frame clones only, minus some. The sample has fewer than 350,000 clones, about nine tenths seen once. Sequencing used PBMCs or T cells enriched from blood (not recorded which). These receptors were collected from a woman aged 40 to 55 with acute COVID-19.

The rearrangement uses TRBV28 and TRBJ1-2; possible D gene TRBD1, 5 bases. The CDR3 runs to 14 residues. In germline, CDR1 is MDHEN, CDR2 SYDVKM. Trimming pared 5 bases from V and 8 bases from J, leaving 18 bases between. DNA for the CDR3: TGTGCCAGCAGTCCTACGGGGGATGTAGAGGGCTACACCTTC. This sequence encodes CASSPTGDVEGYTF.

This chain links TRBV7-9 with TRBJ1-1; TRBD1 aligns across 10 bases. The J segment lost 6 bases and the V segment lost 6 bases, leaving 7 bases of the junction unmatched. The CDR3 runs 14 residues. CDR1 is SEHNR and CDR2 is FQNEAQ in the germline V gene (reference sequence). The CDR3 DNA reads as TGTGCCAGCAGGGGGACAGGGGTTATCGCTGAAGCTTTCTTT. This encodes CASRGTGVIAEAFF.

This rearrangement joins TRBV11-1 to TRBJ2-5; tentatively, D is TRBD1 (5 bases). Trimming took 3 bases from V and 1 from J, leaving 9 bases between them. CDR1 and CDR2 from the germline V gene are SGHAT and FQDESV (reference sequence). The CDR3 has 14 amino acids. The CDR3 loop reads CASSFGGAQETQYF. The CDR3 coding sequence is TGTGCCAGCAGCTTCGGTGGGGCCCAAGAGACCCAGTACTTC.

This chain joins TRBV2 and TRBJ1-3, with D unclear. Germline CDR1 reads SNHLY; CDR2 reads FYNNEI. CDR3 length: 13 residues. The V end lost 1 base, the J end lost 4 bases, and 5 bases lay between the germline ends. CDR3 sequence reads: CASSEVSGNTIYF. Here the CDR3 DNA reads TGTGCCAGCAGTGAAGTCTCCGGAAACACCATATATTTT.

In the case of this clone: This specimen includes other DNA sequences encoding the same CDR3. The DNA for the CDR3 is TGTGCCAGCAGACCAGACAGGGGCTCCTACAATGAGCAGTTCTTC. It codes for CASRPDRGSYNEQFF. The J gene is TRBJ2-1, the V gene TRBV7-2, with 8 bases fitting TRBD1. The V and J ends lost 6 bases and 0 bases, in that order; junction bases with no gene match: 4. Germline CDR1 reads SGHTA; CDR2 reads FQGNSA. CDR3 length: 15 amino acids.

A few counts support this clone. The chain uses TRBV2 and TRBJ1-5; the D gene is possibly TRBD1 (5 bases). The CDR3 runs 13 residues. The V and J ends lost 5 bases and 5 bases respectively, with 10 bases between them. In germline, CDR1 is SNHLY, CDR2 FYNNEI. CDR3 amino acids: CASSPRVDQPQHF. The CDR3 DNA is TGTGCCAGCAGTCCCAGGGTAGATCAGCCCCAGCATTTT.

The V and J genes are TRBV5-1 and TRBJ1-6; 9 bases are shared with TRBD1. Germline V gene data show CDR1 as SGHRS and CDR2 as YFSETQ. There are 15 residues in the CDR3. Germline trimming cut 3 bases from V and 9 bases from J; bases unmatched to any gene: 7. Here the CDR3 DNA reads TGCGCCAGCAGCTGGGACAGGGCGAAAAGTTCACCCCTCCACTTT. Protein: CASSWDRAKSSPLHF.

V is TRBV27 and J is TRBJ1-4; perhaps TRBD1 as D (5 bases). V was shortened by 7 bases and J by 9 bases, with 15 bases between the two germline ends. Germline CDR1 reads MNHEY; CDR2 reads SMNVEV (reference sequence). The CDR3 loop spans 13 amino acids. In nucleotides, the CDR3 is TGTGCCAGCATGGACACTGCGGTTAAAAAACTGTTTTTT. Translated, it gives CASMDTAVKKLFF.

The chain couples TRBV9 to TRBJ2-1; possible D gene TRBD2, 6 bases. Germline lookup yields CDR1 SGDLS and CDR2 YYNGEE. This CDR3 has 17 residues. Trimming cost V 3 bases and J 1 base, with 17 bases left between them. The CDR3 loop reads CASSDPVAGKSYNEQFF. The CDR3 DNA reads as TGTGCCAGCAGCGACCCCGTTGCGGGAAAGTCCTACAATGAGCAGTTCTTC.

A few counts support this clone. The V gene is TRBV19, the J gene TRBJ1-1; no firm D call. The CDR3 runs to 14 residues. The V end was cut by 4 bases, the J end by 4 bases, with 13 bases between. The germline CDR1 and CDR2 sequences are LNHDA and SQIVND (reference sequence). The CDR3 nucleotides are TGTGCCAGTAGTACTACGGGGATATCCACTGAAGCTTTCTTT. It yields the protein CASSTTGISTEAFF.

CDR3 coding DNA: TGCAGCGCACAGGGGGGTGGCACAGATACGCAGTATTTT. It encodes CSAQGGGTDTQYF. This chain uses TRBV29-1 with TRBJ2-3, with 8 bases that match TRBD1. Germline loops: CDR1 SQVTM, CDR2 ANQGSEA. The CDR3 spans 13 residues. V dropped 7 bases and J dropped 1; count of bases not matched to a gene: 4.

V usage is TRBV11-2 and J usage is TRBJ1-4, with D possibly matching TRBD1 (5 bases). The CDR3 spans 15 residues. Germline V lookup: CDR1 SGHAT, CDR2 FQNNGV. V was pared by 5 bases and J by 6 bases, with 16 bases between. DNA for the CDR3: TGTGCCAGCAGCCTCTCAGGTTTAGGGGATGAAAAACTGTTTTTT. Its translation: CASSLSGLGDEKLFF.

About this clone itself: At the DNA level, this CDR3 is encoded by other sequences in the same sample as well. This chain uses TRBV30 with TRBJ1-1, with 7 bases lining up with TRBD1. V lost 0 bases, J lost 1 base, and 2 bases stayed unmatched. This CDR3 has 14 residues. From germline, CDR1 is GTSNPN and CDR2 SVGIG (reference sequence). The CDR3 DNA sequence: TGTGCCTGGAGTGTTTACAGGGGGAACACTGAAGCTTTCTTT. Translated: CAWSVYRGNTEAFF.

The J gene is TRBJ2-1, the V gene TRBV7-9, with TRBD2 matching over 8 bases. V lost 5 bases, J lost 7 bases, and 13 bases stayed unmatched. Germline CDR1 reads SEHNR; CDR2 reads FQNEAQ (reference sequence). The CDR3 consists of 16 residues. The CDR3 here is CASSPRVAGSRNEQFF. The CDR3 DNA sequence: TGTGCCAGCAGCCCCAGGGTAGCGGGGTCTCGGAATGAGCAGTTCTTC.

The CDR3 is CASSEAPGIGNTIYF. The CDR3 nucleotides read TGTGCCAGCAGTGAAGCGCCAGGGATTGGAAACACCATATATTTT. This chain links TRBV6-1 with TRBJ1-3, with D possibly TRBD1 on 5 matching bases. Germline-derived CDR1 and CDR2 are MNHNS and SASEGT. Trimming pared 0 bases from V and 3 bases from J, leaving 9 bases between. The CDR3 is 15 residues long.

The chain recombines TRBV4-2 with TRBJ1-6, with TRBD1 identical over 10 bases. Germline lookup yields CDR1 LGHNA and CDR2 YNFKEQ. The V and J ends lost 0 bases and 2 bases, in that order; junction bases with no gene match: 1. This CDR3 region has 17 residues. CDR3 in DNA: TGTGCCAGCAGCCAAGACGGACAGGGGGCCTATAATTCACCCCTCCACTTT. This sequence encodes CASSQDGQGAYNSPLHF.

This chain connects TRBV12-1 to TRBJ2-1; TRBD2, as called in the table, went unchecked against the DNA. TRBV12-1 counts as a pseudogene. This CDR3 has 19 amino acids. CDR3 nucleotides: TGTGCCAGCAGCTCCAGACCCGCCCCAGCGGGAGGGCCCCACAATGAGCAGTTCTTC. Its translation: CASSSRPAPAGGPHNEQFF.

J is TRBJ1-5 and V is TRBV6-1; D call uncertain. This CDR3 region has 14 residues. V dropped 2 bases and J dropped 0 bases, with 5 bases sitting between them. Germline CDR1 is MNHNS and CDR2 is SASEGT. Written as DNA, the CDR3 is TGTGCCAGCAGTGAATACGGTAGCAATCAGCCCCAGCATTTT. Translating it yields CASSEYGSNQPQHF.

The chain combines TRBV24-1 with TRBJ2-1; TRBD2 aligns across 11 bases. Per the germline V gene, CDR1 is KGHDR and CDR2 is SFDVKD. The CDR3 is 13 amino acids. Germline trimming cut 8 bases from V and 10 bases from J; bases unmatched to any gene: 6. CDR3 DNA sequence: TGTGCCACCAAGGCTAGCGGGGGGACCGAGCAGTTCTTC. As protein: CATKASGGTEQFF.

This chain joins TRBV5-1 and TRBJ2-5, with 8 bases matching TRBD1. The CDR3 covers 14 residues. J lost 5 bases, V lost 5 bases, and 8 bases had no gene match. Germline-derived CDR1 and CDR2 are SGHRS and YFSETQ. The CDR3 DNA sequence: TGCGCCAGCAGTCAGCAGGGGGCGCGGGAGACCCAGTACTTC. It is translated as CASSQQGARETQYF.

The chain couples TRBV7-9 to TRBJ1-1; weak D call: TRBD1 (5 bases). From germline, CDR1 is SEHNR and CDR2 FQNEAQ (reference sequence). This CDR3 has 16 amino acids. The V end lost 3 bases, the J end lost 0 bases, and 14 bases lay between the germline ends. The CDR3 protein is CASSLSRGDVNTEAFF. In nucleotides, the CDR3 is TGTGCCAGCAGCTTGAGCCGGGGGGACGTGAACACTGAAGCTTTCTTT. Variable domain in full (rest from reference TRBV7-9 and TRBJ1-1): DTGVSQNPRHKITKRGQNVTFRCDPISEHNRLYWYRQTLGQGPEFLTYFQNEAQLEKSRLLSDRFSAERPKGSFSTLEIQRTEQGDSAMYLCASSLSRGDVNTEAFFGQGTRLTVV.

This chain connects TRBV25-1 to TRBJ1-2, with 10 bases identical to TRBD1. This CDR3 comprises 15 residues. V was pared by 2 bases and J by 7 bases, with 7 bases of the junction left unmatched. The germline V gene encodes CDR1 MGHDK and CDR2 SYGVNS. The CDR3, as DNA: TGTGCCAGCAGTGAAGTAGGGACAGGGGATCGTGGCTACACCTTC. It codes for CASSEVGTGDRGYTF.

In DNA, the CDR3 is TGTGCCAGCAGCTTCAGAACAGGGGCGGAGACCCAGTACTTC. It translates to CASSFRTGAETQYF. The V call is TRBV11-2, the J call TRBJ2-5; 7 bases align to TRBD1. CDR1 and CDR2 (germline): SGHAT, FQNNGV. The CDR3 length is 14 residues. V was clipped by 3 bases and J by 5 bases; unmatched bases: 6.

The genes are TRBV5-6 and TRBJ2-5; D not certain. The length of the CDR3 is 12 residues. V dropped 2 bases and J dropped 5 bases, with 7 bases sitting between them. Germline CDR1 is SGHDT and CDR2 is YYEEEE. CDR3 bases: TGTGCCAGCAGCTTATTCGGGGAGACCCAGTACTTC. Translating it yields CASSLFGETQYF.

V and J are TRBV30 and TRBJ1-2; D is ambiguous. Germline V gene lookup returns CDR1 GTSNPN and CDR2 SVGIG (reference sequence). The CDR3 runs to 12 residues. The V end lost 0 bases, the J end lost 6 bases, and 8 bases lay between the germline ends. The CDR3 DNA reads as TGTGCCTGGAGTGTACGACGGGATGGCTACACCTTC. Protein product: CAWSVRRDGYTF.

The chain carries TRBV5-8 and TRBJ2-2; TRBD1 matches at 8 bases. Trimming removed 2 bases from V and 6 bases from J; junction bases left unmatched: 9. This CDR3 region has 16 residues. The germline V gene encodes CDR1 SGHTS and CDR2 YDEGEE. CDR3 DNA: TGTGCCAGCAGCTTCTCGGCAGGGGGCAGGTCCGGGGAGCTGTTTTTT. Protein sequence: CASSFSAGGRSGELFF.

The rearrangement links TRBV4-2 to TRBJ2-2, with TRBD1 matching 8 bases. Germline trimming cut 0 bases from V and 2 bases from J; bases unmatched to any gene: 5. The V gene's germline CDR1 is LGHNA and CDR2 YNFKEQ. This CDR3 comprises 17 residues. Written as DNA, the CDR3 is TGTGCCAGCAGCCAAGAAACACAGGGGGATAACACCGGGGAGCTGTTTTTT. This codes for CASSQETQGDNTGELFF.

The chain links TRBV7-8 to TRBJ1-2; D is undetermined. This CDR3 has 13 amino acids. Trimming took off 5 bases at V and 2 bases at J, with 9 bases between the two ends. Germline lookup yields CDR1 SGHVS and CDR2 FQNEAQ. DNA of the CDR3: TGTGCCAGCAGCCGTAATTTGAACTATGGCTACACCTTC. Translated: CASSRNLNYGYTF. Using reference TRBV7-8 and TRBJ1-2 for the parts outside the CDR3, the full variable domain is GAGVSQSPRYKVAKRGQDVALRCDPISGHVSLFWYQQALGQGPEFLTYFQNEAQLDKSGLPSDRFFAERPEGSVSTLKIQRTQQEDSAVYLCASSRNLNYGYTFGSGTRLTVV.

The chain combines TRBV28 with TRBJ1-1; no definite D call. The length of the CDR3 is 12 residues. Germline V lookup: CDR1 MDHEN, CDR2 SYDVKM. V was pared by 4 bases and J by 5 bases, with 8 bases between. The CDR3 loop is CASSWRVTEAFF. In nucleotides, the CDR3 is TGTGCCAGCAGTTGGAGAGTGACTGAAGCTTTCTTT.

The chain combines TRBV9 with TRBJ2-1; 14 bases are a match to TRBD2. The CDR3 length is 16 residues. V shed 4 bases, J shed 5 bases, and the junction held 5 bases outside the gene matches. Germline V CDR1 and CDR2: SGDLS, YYNGEE. CDR3 in amino acids: CASSPRTSGGHNEQFF. Written as DNA, the CDR3 is TGTGCCAGCAGCCCCCGGACTAGCGGGGGGCACAATGAGCAGTTCTTC. The complete variable domain, with remaining parts taken from reference TRBV9 and TRBJ2-1, reads DSGVTQTPKHLITATGQRVTLRCSPRSGDLSVYWYQQSLDQGLQFLIQYYNGEERAKGNILERFSAQQFPDLHSELNLSSLELGDSALYFCASSPRTSGGHNEQFFGPGTRLTVL.